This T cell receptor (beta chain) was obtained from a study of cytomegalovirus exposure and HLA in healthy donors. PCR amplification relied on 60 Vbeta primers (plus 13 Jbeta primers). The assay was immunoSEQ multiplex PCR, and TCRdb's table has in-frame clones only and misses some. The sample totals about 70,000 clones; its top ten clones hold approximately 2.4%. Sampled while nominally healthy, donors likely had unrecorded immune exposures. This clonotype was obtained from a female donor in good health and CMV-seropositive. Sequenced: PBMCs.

The CDR3: CASSSNSGMYEQYF. CDR3 coding DNA: TGTGCCAGCAGTTCAAATAGCGGGATGTACGAGCAGTACTTC. The V gene is TRBV27, the J gene TRBJ2-7; TRBD2 aligns across 8 bases. V shed 4 bases, J shed 4 bases, and the junction held 6 bases outside the gene matches. The length of the CDR3 is 14 residues. Germline V gene data show CDR1 as MNHEY and CDR2 as SMNVEV (reference sequence).